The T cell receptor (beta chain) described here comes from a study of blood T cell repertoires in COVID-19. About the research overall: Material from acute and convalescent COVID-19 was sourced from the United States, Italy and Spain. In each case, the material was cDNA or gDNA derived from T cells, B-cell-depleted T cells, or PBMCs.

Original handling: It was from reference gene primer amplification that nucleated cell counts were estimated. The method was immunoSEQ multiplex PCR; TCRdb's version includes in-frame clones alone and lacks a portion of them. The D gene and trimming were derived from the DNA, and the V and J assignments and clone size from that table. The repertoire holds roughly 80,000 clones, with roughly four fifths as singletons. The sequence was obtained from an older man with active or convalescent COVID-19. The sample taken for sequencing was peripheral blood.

CDR3 bases: TGTGCCTGGAGTTCTCCCGACAGGAACACTGAAGCTTTCTTT. This codes for CAWSSPDRNTEAFF. The chain uses TRBV30 and TRBJ1-1, with D perhaps TRBD1 (5 bases). Trimming removed 2 bases at V and 1 base at J, with 11 bases between. CDR1 GTSNPN and CDR2 SVGIG come from the germline V gene (reference sequence). CDR3 length equals 14 residues.